The 25 T cell receptor beta chains below were found in one sample sequenced in a study of T cell repertoires in cytomegalovirus infection. TCRdb re-derived calls from the reads in MiXCR, one entry per CDR3 protein. This table has 450,000 to 650,000 distinct CDR3 sequences, about 26% appearing once. The material sequenced was PBMCs. Source of these receptors: a human donor in good health (CMV status not recorded). Some clones in this sample may be carry-over from other donors' samples.

At least ten counts were recorded for this clonotype. J is TRBJ2-7 and V is TRBV7-6; TRBD2 agrees at 9 bases. V shed 5 bases and J 2 bases; nucleotides not matched to a gene: 13. The CDR3 is made up of 17 amino acids. CDR1 is SGHVS, CDR2 FNYEAQ, per germline. This CDR3 reads CASSQALAGKRPYEQYF. The CDR3 DNA is TGTGCCAGCAGCCAGGCCCTAGCGGGAAAGAGGCCCTACGAGCAGTACTTC.

This clonotype was seen a handful of times. This chain connects TRBV7-9 to TRBJ2-7; 8 nucleotides align to TRBD2. The CDR3 loop spans 15 amino acids. Trimming removed 6 bases from V and 2 bases from J; junction bases left unmatched: 9. The V gene's germline CDR1 is SEHNR and CDR2 FQNEAQ (reference sequence). CDR3 amino acids: CASRPLAGGPYEQYF. CDR3 DNA: TGTGCCAGCAGGCCGCTAGCGGGTGGCCCCTACGAGCAGTACTTC.

The chain carries TRBV7-8 and TRBJ2-1; D is perhaps TRBD2 (6 bases). Germline V CDR1 and CDR2: SGHVS, FQNEAQ. This CDR3 has 11 residues. Trimming cost V 3 bases and J 15 bases, with 12 bases left between them. CDR3 residues: CASSFREVPFF. CDR3 bases: TGTGCCAGCAGCTTCAGGGAGGTCCCGTTCTTC.

This clonotype came up a few times. This chain connects TRBV7-9 to TRBJ1-2, with 9 bases matching TRBD1. The CDR3 consists of 15 residues. The germline V gene encodes CDR1 SEHNR and CDR2 FQNEAQ (reference sequence). The ends lost 1 base at V and 10 bases at J; junction bases unmatched: 10. CDR3 nucleotide sequence: TGTGCCAGCAGCTTAGGGACAGGGGATATAGGGGACTACACCTTC. This codes for CASSLGTGDIGDYTF.

This chain links TRBV5-6 with TRBJ2-6; no clear D. The CDR3 sequence is 16 residues long. V was pared by 5 bases and J by 0 bases, with 12 bases between. The germline CDR1 and CDR2 sequences are SGHDT and YYEEEE. The CDR3 DNA is TGTGCCAGCAGTTTACTGTCGTCCTCTGGGGCCAACGTCCTGACTTTC. Translated, it gives CASSLLSSSGANVLTF.

This rearrangement joins TRBV7-2 to TRBJ2-5; tentative D call: TRBD2 (5 bases). The V gene's germline CDR1 is SGHTA and CDR2 FQGNSA. The CDR3 contains 13 residues. With 5 bases removed from V and 5 bases from J, the gap between germline ends came to 12 bases. CDR3 DNA sequence: TGTGCCAGCAGCGCTCCCTGGGAGGAGACCCAGTACTTC. Residues: CASSAPWEETQYF.

This clonotype was counted a few times. V usage is TRBV12-3 or TRBV12-4 and J usage is TRBJ1-2; no reliable D call. The CDR3 totals 16 residues. The V and J ends lost 5 bases and 0 bases respectively, with 16 bases between them. CDR3 region: CASSPRGGQSNYGYTF. CDR3 sequence (DNA): TGTGCCAGCAGTCCCCGGGGAGGCCAATCTAACTATGGCTACACCTTC.

This clonotype has just a few counts. This chain uses TRBV20-1 with TRBJ1-6; D not resolved. V lost 0 bases, J lost 5 bases, and 11 bases lay in between. CDR3 length equals 15 residues. CDR1 DFQATT and CDR2 SNEGSKA come from the germline V gene (reference sequence). CDR3 in amino acids: CSARDTPLDNSPLHF. CDR3 DNA sequence: TGCAGTGCTAGAGATACGCCCCTTGATAATTCACCCCTCCACTTT.

This chain links TRBV6-2 or TRBV6-3 with TRBJ2-7; 11 nucleotides align to TRBD1. The germline V gene encodes CDR1 MNHEY and CDR2 SVGEGT. Unmatched junction bases numbered 6, after V lost 6 bases and J lost 2 bases. The CDR3 is made up of 15 amino acids. CDR3 sequence reads: CASRPGTGGTYEQYV. The CDR3 region has the DNA TGTGCCAGCAGGCCCGGGACAGGGGGTACCTACGAGCAGTACGTC.

For this clonotype: A read error may account for a junction end that differs from germline. The chain carries TRBV6-2 or TRBV6-3 and TRBJ2-5; D call uncertain. This CDR3 has 16 amino acids. The V gene's germline CDR1 is MNHEY and CDR2 SVGEGT. The CDR3 DNA is TGTGCCAGCAGTTCCCCGAGACTTGGTGATCAAGAGTCCCAGTACTTC. It codes for CASSSPRLGDQESQYF.

The V gene is TRBV9, the J gene TRBJ2-3; D uncertain. Trimming took 1 base from V and 5 from J, leaving 11 bases between them. The germline V gene has CDR1 SGDLS and CDR2 YYNGEE. The CDR3 is made up of 14 amino acids. The CDR3 reads CASSVSLVEDTQYF. CDR3 bases: TGTGCCAGCAGCGTAAGCCTAGTTGAAGATACGCAGTATTTT.

This clonotype was counted only a few times. J is TRBJ1-6 and V is TRBV7-9; D gene uncertain. The germline V and J ends were trimmed by 5 bases and 10 bases, with 9 bases remaining between them. The CDR3 has 12 residues. Germline V CDR1 and CDR2: SEHNR, FQNEAQ (reference sequence). The CDR3 is CASSQAPSPLHF. The CDR3, as DNA: TGTGCCAGCAGCCAAGCACCGTCACCCCTCCACTTT.

This clonotype was counted at least ten times. The chain is built from TRBV7-2 and TRBJ2-7; D is undetermined. This CDR3 is built from 14 residues. The V and J ends lost 0 bases and 5 bases respectively, with 11 bases between them. Germline loops: CDR1 SGHTA, CDR2 FQGNSA. The CDR3: CASSLAPGTHEQYV. Written as DNA, the CDR3 is TGTGCCAGCAGCTTAGCCCCGGGTACCCACGAGCAGTACGTC.

The V call is TRBV19, the J call TRBJ1-1; 8 bases match TRBD1. Losses at the gene ends were 7 bases for V and 1 base for J; bases not matched to a gene: 11. The CDR3 extends over 16 amino acids. Germline loops: CDR1 LNHDA, CDR2 SQIVND (reference sequence). The CDR3 is CASTRATGVTNTEAFF. The CDR3 DNA is TGTGCCAGTACCAGGGCGACAGGGGTCACGAACACTGAAGCTTTCTTT.

This clonotype was detected only a few times. This chain links TRBV24-1 with TRBJ2-5; 9 bases line up with TRBD2. J was trimmed by 4 bases and V by 9 bases; bases with no gene match: 5. In germline, CDR1 is KGHDR, CDR2 SFDVKD. CDR3 length equals 13 residues. The DNA of the CDR3 is TGTGCCACCGGGCGGGAGGGCTTAGAGACCCAGTACTTC. The encoded protein is CATGREGLETQYF.

This clonotype showed up just a few times. The CDR3 reads CASSLERAGMINTEAFF. As DNA, the CDR3 is TGTGCCAGCAGTTTAGAGCGGGCAGGGATGATAAATACTGAAGCTTTCTTT. This chain joins TRBV28 and TRBJ1-1, with a possible D match to TRBD1 (5 bases). Deletions cut 2 bases from V and 5 bases from J, with 21 bases between. This CDR3 is 17 amino acids long. Germline V lookup: CDR1 MDHEN, CDR2 SYDVKM.

V usage is TRBV12-3 or TRBV12-4 and J usage is TRBJ2-1, with unresolved D. The CDR3 covers 13 residues. With 6 bases removed from V and 0 bases from J, the gap between germline ends came to 6 bases. CDR3 region: CASRATSYNEQFF. The CDR3 DNA is TGTGCCAGCAGAGCCACCTCCTACAATGAGCAGTTCTTC.

This clonotype was seen a few times. The V and J genes are TRBV11-3 and TRBJ1-6; D not resolved. Trimming left V 10 bases short and J 0 bases short, with 7 bases between. Germline lookup yields CDR1 SGHNT and CDR2 YENEEA. There are 13 residues in the CDR3. The chain's CDR3 is CATTSSYNSPLHF. The CDR3 coding sequence is TGTGCCACCACTAGCTCCTATAATTCACCCCTCCACTTT.

J is TRBJ1-4 and V is TRBV14; possibly TRBD1 for D (5 bases). CDR1 and CDR2 (germline): SGHDN, FVKESK. The CDR3 is made up of 18 amino acids. V lost 4 bases, J lost 4 bases, and 22 bases lay in between. CDR3 in amino acids: CASSRLPLGRDFNEKLFF. CDR3 nucleotide sequence: TGTGCCAGCAGCCGCCTACCACTGGGGCGGGACTTTAATGAAAAACTGTTTTTT.

This chain links TRBV14 with TRBJ2-6; D is undetermined. This CDR3 has 15 residues. Trimming took 2 bases from V and 2 from J, leaving 7 bases between them. Germline V gene data show CDR1 as SGHDN and CDR2 as FVKESK. The CDR3 coding sequence is TGTGCCAGCAGCCAATTAGTTGCTGGGGCCAACGTCCTGACTTTC. Amino acids: CASSQLVAGANVLTF.

This sequence joins TRBV29-1 and TRBJ2-3, with 7 bases lining up with TRBD1. Germline loops: CDR1 SQVTM, CDR2 ANQGSEA. This CDR3 is built from 14 residues. V dropped 6 bases and J dropped 4; count of bases not matched to a gene: 10. Here the CDR3 reads CSVGTASGPDTQYF. The CDR3 bases are TGCAGCGTAGGGACAGCATCAGGGCCAGATACGCAGTATTTT.

This clonotype was picked up a small number of times. The J gene is TRBJ2-3, the V gene TRBV6-1; 7 nucleotides align to TRBD2. V lost 5 bases, J lost 0 bases, and 8 bases stayed unmatched. CDR3 length equals 16 residues. Germline CDR1 MNHNS, CDR2 SASEGT. As DNA, the CDR3 is TGTGCCAGCAGTAGACTAGCATCCACTAGCACAGATACGCAGTATTTT. The encoded protein is CASSRLASTSTDTQYF.

This rearrangement joins TRBV7-2 to TRBJ1-2; no firm D call. The CDR3 consists of 13 residues. Trimming shortened V by 5 bases and J by 3 bases, and 10 bases separated the two germline ends. CDR1 is SGHTA and CDR2 is FQGNSA in the germline V gene. The CDR3 nucleotides are TGTGCCAGCAGCCCCGACATCTACTATGGCTACACCTTC. It specifies CASSPDIYYGYTF.

This chain joins TRBV15 and TRBJ2-5, with 8 bases matching TRBD2. The V and J ends lost 2 bases and 2 bases, in that order; junction bases with no gene match: 7. This CDR3 comprises 16 residues. The germline V gene encodes CDR1 LNHNV and CDR2 YYDKDF (reference sequence). Here the CDR3 reads CATSRTGLAVQETQYF. CDR3 nucleotides: TGTGCCACCAGCAGAACCGGACTAGCAGTACAAGAGACCCAGTACTTC.

This clonotype was detected ten times or more. The rearrangement links TRBV7-2 to TRBJ1-4; D is possibly TRBD1 (5 bases). CDR1 and CDR2 from the germline V gene are SGHTA and FQGNSA. The CDR3 loop spans 15 amino acids. Trimming cost V 1 base and J 4 bases, with 10 bases left between them. The CDR3 DNA reads as TGTGCCAGCAGCTTAGACCCCAGGGATAATGAAAAACTGTTTTTT. It yields the protein CASSLDPRDNEKLFF.